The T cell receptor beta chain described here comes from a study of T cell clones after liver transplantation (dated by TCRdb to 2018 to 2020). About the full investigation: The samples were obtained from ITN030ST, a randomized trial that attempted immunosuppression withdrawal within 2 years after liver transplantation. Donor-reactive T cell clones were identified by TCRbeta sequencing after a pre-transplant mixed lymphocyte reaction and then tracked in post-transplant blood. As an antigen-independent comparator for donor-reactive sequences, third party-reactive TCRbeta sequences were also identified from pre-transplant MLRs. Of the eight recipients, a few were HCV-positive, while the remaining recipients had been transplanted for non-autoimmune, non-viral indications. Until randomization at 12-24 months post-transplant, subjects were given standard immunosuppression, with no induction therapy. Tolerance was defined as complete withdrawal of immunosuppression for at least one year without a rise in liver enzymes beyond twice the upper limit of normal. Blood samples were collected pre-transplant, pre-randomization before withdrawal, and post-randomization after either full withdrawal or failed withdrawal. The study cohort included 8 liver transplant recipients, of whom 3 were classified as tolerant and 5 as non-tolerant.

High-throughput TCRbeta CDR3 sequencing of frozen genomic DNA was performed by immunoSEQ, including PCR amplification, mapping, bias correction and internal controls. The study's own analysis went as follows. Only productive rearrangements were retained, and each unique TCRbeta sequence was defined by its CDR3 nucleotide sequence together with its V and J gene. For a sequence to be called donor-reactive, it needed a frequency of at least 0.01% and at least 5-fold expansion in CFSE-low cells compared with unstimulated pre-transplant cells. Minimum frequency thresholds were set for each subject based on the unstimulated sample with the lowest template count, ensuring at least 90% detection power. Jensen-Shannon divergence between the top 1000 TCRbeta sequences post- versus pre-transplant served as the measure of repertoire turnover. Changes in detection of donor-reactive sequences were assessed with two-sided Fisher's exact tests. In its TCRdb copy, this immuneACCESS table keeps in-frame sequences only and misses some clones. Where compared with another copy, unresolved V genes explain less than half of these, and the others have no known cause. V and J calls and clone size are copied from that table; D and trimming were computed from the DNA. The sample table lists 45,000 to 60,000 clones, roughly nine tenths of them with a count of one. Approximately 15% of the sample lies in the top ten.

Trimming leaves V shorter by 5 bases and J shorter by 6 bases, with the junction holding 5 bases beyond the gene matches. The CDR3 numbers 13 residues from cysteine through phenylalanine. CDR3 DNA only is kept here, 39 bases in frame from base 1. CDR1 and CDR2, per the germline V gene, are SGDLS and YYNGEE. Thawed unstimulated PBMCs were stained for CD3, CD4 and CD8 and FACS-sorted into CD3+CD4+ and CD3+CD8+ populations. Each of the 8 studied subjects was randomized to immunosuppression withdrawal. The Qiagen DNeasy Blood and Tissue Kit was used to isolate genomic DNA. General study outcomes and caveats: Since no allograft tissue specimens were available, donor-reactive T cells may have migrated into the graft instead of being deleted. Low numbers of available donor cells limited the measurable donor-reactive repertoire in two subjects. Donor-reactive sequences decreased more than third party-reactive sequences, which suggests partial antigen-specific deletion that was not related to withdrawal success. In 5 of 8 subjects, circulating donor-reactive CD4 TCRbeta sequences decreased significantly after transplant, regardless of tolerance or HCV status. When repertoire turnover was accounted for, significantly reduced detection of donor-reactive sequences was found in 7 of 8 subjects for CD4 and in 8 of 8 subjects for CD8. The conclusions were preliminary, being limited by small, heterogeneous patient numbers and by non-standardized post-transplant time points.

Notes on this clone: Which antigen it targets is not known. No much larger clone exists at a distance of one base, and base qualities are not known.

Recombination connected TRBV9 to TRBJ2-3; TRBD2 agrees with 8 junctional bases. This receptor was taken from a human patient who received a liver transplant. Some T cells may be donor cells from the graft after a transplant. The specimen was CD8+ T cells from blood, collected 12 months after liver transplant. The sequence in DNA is TGTGCCAGCAGGGCCGGGGGGGAGGATACGCAGTATTTT. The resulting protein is CASRAGGEDTQYF.